The 23 T cell receptor beta chains presented below share a single source sample, sequenced in a study of cytomegalovirus exposure and HLA in healthy donors. It was with 60 Vbeta and 13 Jbeta primers that the PCR ran. The data were produced by immunoSEQ multiplex PCR, yet TCRdb's version contains in-frame clones alone and is incomplete. The sample contains approximately 92,000 clones, 81% of which appear only once. The source material was PBMCs. Source of these receptors: a girl aged 2 to 9 in good health and CMV-seropositive.

The CDR3 loop reads CASSPRSGNTIYF. The DNA of the CDR3 is TGTGCCAGTAGCCCGCGCTCTGGAAACACCATATATTTT. The chain employs TRBV6-5 and TRBJ1-3; D gene uncertain. Germline V gene data show CDR1 as MNHEY and CDR2 as SVGAGI. This CDR3 spans 13 amino acids. Trimming pared 9 bases from V and 0 bases from J, leaving 9 bases between.

This clone was recorded a few times. The rearrangement links TRBV4-1 to TRBJ2-3, with 9 positions matching TRBD2. V shed 0 bases and J 6 bases; nucleotides not matched to a gene: 7. The V gene's germline CDR1 is MGHRA and CDR2 YSYEKL. This CDR3 is 16 amino acids long. The DNA of the CDR3 is TGCGCCAGCAGCCAAGATCAGCGGGAGGATTGGGATACGCAGTATTTT. Translation: CASSQDQREDWDTQYF.

The count of this clone is one. This rearrangement joins TRBV7-6 to TRBJ2-5; tentatively, D is TRBD2 (6 bases). V was shortened by 5 bases and J by 5 bases, with 18 bases between the two germline ends. This CDR3 is built from 15 residues. The germline CDR1 and CDR2 sequences are SGHVS and FNYEAQ. The DNA of the CDR3 is TGTGCCAGCAGCCGTGTACGGAGGGCGGAGGAGACCCAGTACTTC. Its translation: CASSRVRRAEETQYF.

This chain joins TRBV5-8 and TRBJ2-7, with a tentative D call TRBD1 (6 bases). Germline CDR1 reads SGHTS; CDR2 reads YDEGEE. The CDR3 loop spans 16 amino acids. The V end lost 4 bases, the J end lost 4 bases, and 21 bases lay between the germline ends. The CDR3, as DNA: TGTGCCAGCAGCCTGGGGGCAGCGACAGTTTCTTACGAGCAGTACTTC. Translating gives CASSLGAATVSYEQYF.

In the case of this clone: Additional DNA sequences in this sample encode the identical CDR3. CDR3 region: CASSPQGNTEAFF. Written as DNA, the CDR3 is TGTGCCAGCAGTCCACAGGGGAACACTGAAGCTTTCTTT. The chain carries TRBV7-9 and TRBJ1-1; TRBD1 might be the D (6 bases). V was pared by 6 bases and J by 1 base, with 9 bases between. The germline V gene has CDR1 SEHNR and CDR2 FQNEAQ (reference sequence). The CDR3 totals 13 residues.

The J gene is TRBJ2-2, the V gene TRBV9; 8 bases are a match to TRBD2. In germline, CDR1 is SGDLS, CDR2 YYNGEE. CDR3 length equals 15 residues. After removal of 2 bases from V and 3 bases from J, the junction contained 3 bases not matched to a gene. The CDR3 reads CASSVLAGHTGELFF. The CDR3 nucleotides are TGTGCCAGCAGCGTTCTAGCGGGCCACACCGGGGAGCTGTTTTTT.

The chain couples TRBV5-4 to TRBJ2-7; 7 positions agree with TRBD1. Germline V gives CDR1 SGHNT, CDR2 YYREEE (reference sequence). CDR3 length: 17 amino acids. Trimming at V came to 2 bases and at J to 0 bases, leaving 11 bases not matched to a gene. The CDR3 loop is CASSFSLGQSSSYEQYF. CDR3 in DNA: TGTGCCAGCAGCTTTTCGTTGGGACAGTCGAGCTCCTACGAGCAGTACTTC.

The J gene is TRBJ2-1, the V gene TRBV4-1; the match to TRBD2 covers 12 bases. J was trimmed by 7 bases and V by 3 bases; bases with no gene match: 7. The CDR3 contains 16 residues. Germline V gene lookup returns CDR1 MGHRA and CDR2 YSYEKL. CDR3 amino acids: CASSQTSGRLGNEQFF. The CDR3 DNA reads TGCGCCAGCAGCCAGACTAGCGGGAGATTGGGGAATGAGCAGTTCTTC.

V and J are TRBV7-2 and TRBJ1-2; a weak D match, TRBD1 (6 bases). The CDR3 is 11 residues long. From germline, CDR1 is SGHTA and CDR2 FQGNSA. V was pared by 5 bases and J by 8 bases, with 9 bases between. In DNA, the CDR3 is TGTGCCAGCAGCCAGGGGCACGGCTACACCTTC. Its protein product is CASSQGHGYTF.

The chain employs TRBV18 and TRBJ1-1; D is unresolved. Germline lookup yields CDR1 KGHSH and CDR2 LQKENI. V gave up 3 bases and J gave up 2 bases, with 10 bases separating them. This CDR3 has 14 residues. The CDR3 DNA is TGTGCCAGCTCACCTCTATCAGGTAACACTGAAGCTTTCTTT. This gives the protein CASSPLSGNTEAFF. Full variable domain (rest looked up from reference TRBV18 and TRBJ1-1): NAGVMQNPRHLVRRRGQEARLRCSPMKGHSHVYWYRQLPEEGLKFMVYLQKENIIDESGMPKERFSAEFPKEGPSILRIQQVVRGDSAAYFCASSPLSGNTEAFFGQGTRLTVV.

The genes are TRBV4-3 and TRBJ2-5, with a possible D match to TRBD2 (5 bases). Germline loops: CDR1 LGHNA, CDR2 YSLEER. This CDR3 has 16 residues. V was cut by 5 bases and J by 1 base, with 17 bases left in between. The CDR3 spells CASSARLLWGQETQYF. The DNA of the CDR3 is TGCGCCAGCAGCGCCCGACTACTATGGGGCCAAGAGACCCAGTACTTC.

In its sample, this clone was seen a few times. The gene calls are TRBV11-2 and TRBJ2-7, with D perhaps TRBD2 (6 bases). The CDR3 length is 12 residues. V was trimmed by 8 bases and J by 4 bases, leaving 12 bases between them. Germline V gene sequence: CDR1 SGHAT, CDR2 FQNNGV. DNA of the CDR3: TGTGCCAGCGGGGGAGGACCATACGAGCAGTACTTC. Translated: CASGGGPYEQYF.

V is TRBV5-6 and J is TRBJ2-7, with D maybe TRBD1 (6 bases). CDR3 length equals 13 residues. V was shortened by 4 bases and J by 1 base, with 9 bases between the two germline ends. The V gene's germline CDR1 is SGHDT and CDR2 YYEEEE. The CDR3 region has the DNA TGTGCCAGCAGCCAACAGGGTTCCTACGAGCAGTACTTC. Its translation is CASSQQGSYEQYF.

The V gene is TRBV29-1, the J gene TRBJ2-7; D is unclear. The CDR3 has 12 amino acids. V was cut by 2 bases and J by 3 bases, with 8 bases left in between. The germline CDR1 and CDR2 sequences are SQVTM and ANQGSEA. The DNA for the CDR3 is TGCAGCGTTGAATCCAGGAACTACGAGCAGTACTTC. Amino acids: CSVESRNYEQYF.

The CDR3 protein is CASSFFSGGNTEAFF. The CDR3 DNA follows: TGTGCCAGCAGTTTTTTTTCGGGGGGGAACACTGAAGCTTTCTTT. The chain joins TRBV28 to TRBJ1-1; D is perhaps TRBD1 (5 bases). The CDR3 spans 15 residues. CDR1 and CDR2 (germline): MDHEN, SYDVKM. V shed 3 bases and J shed 1 base, with 12 bases lying between them.

The chain couples TRBV19 to TRBJ1-1; 8 bases agree with TRBD1. Germline assignment: CDR1 LNHDA and CDR2 SQIVND (reference sequence). After removal of 6 bases from V and 4 bases from J, the junction contained 1 base not matched to a gene. The CDR3 is made up of 12 amino acids. The CDR3 DNA is TGTGCCAGTAGGGACAGGGCCACTGAAGCTTTCTTT. Protein product: CASRDRATEAFF.

The CDR3 DNA reads as TGTGCCACGAAGGGGGTTGCTGGGGCCAACGTCCTGACTTTC. Translating it yields CATKGVAGANVLTF. This chain uses TRBV6-1 with TRBJ2-6, with D perhaps matching TRBD1 (6 bases). There are 14 residues in the CDR3. Trimming removed 10 bases from V and 2 bases from J, with 12 bases in between. From germline, CDR1 is MNHNS and CDR2 SASEGT.

The rearrangement uses TRBV7-9 and TRBJ1-1, with unresolved D. CDR3 length: 12 amino acids. Trimming removed 5 bases at V and 7 bases at J, with 11 bases between. Per germline, CDR1 SEHNR and CDR2 FQNEAQ (reference sequence). The CDR3 DNA follows: TGTGCCAGCAGCCGGGTCTTCGATGAAGCTTTCTTT. Its translation: CASSRVFDEAFF.

The J gene is TRBJ2-3, the V gene TRBV10-3, with a possible D match to TRBD2 (6 bases). V was cut by 4 bases and J by 5 bases, with 13 bases left in between. Germline CDR1 and CDR2: ENHRY and SYGVKD. This CDR3 has 14 residues. Here the CDR3 reads CAISARGSGDTQYF. The DNA for the CDR3 is TGTGCCATCAGTGCCCGGGGTAGCGGAGATACGCAGTATTTT.

Regarding this clone: The sample holds other DNA sequences that translate to the same CDR3. The rearrangement joins TRBV7-3 to TRBJ2-2; D is undetermined. The germline CDR1 and CDR2 sequences are SGHTA and FQGTGA. The CDR3 spans 12 residues. The germline V and J ends were trimmed by 4 bases and 6 bases, with 6 bases remaining between them. In DNA form, the CDR3 reads TGTGCCAGCAGCTCCTTTTCCGGGGAGCTGTTTTTT. It yields the protein CASSSFSGELFF.

This clone has more than one count but fewer than ten. The chain links TRBV29-1 to TRBJ2-5; no definite D call. The V gene's germline CDR1 is SQVTM and CDR2 ANQGSEA. Trimming stripped 8 bases from V and 3 bases from J, with 10 bases between. There are 11 residues in the CDR3. The CDR3 protein is CSTRQKETQYF. CDR3 coding DNA: TGCAGCACGAGGCAGAAAGAGACCCAGTACTTC.

The V and J genes are TRBV4-2 and TRBJ1-2, with D unresolved. V lost 4 bases and J lost 0, with 9 bases in between. Per germline, CDR1 LGHNA and CDR2 YNFKEQ. The CDR3 consists of 14 residues. The CDR3 here is CASSRDGANYGYTF. The CDR3, as DNA: TGTGCCAGCAGCCGAGACGGGGCTAACTATGGCTACACCTTC.

This clone occurred once. CDR3: CASSLRQGKAYEQYF. CDR3 DNA sequence: TGTGCCAGCAGTTTGCGACAGGGGAAGGCCTACGAGCAGTACTTC. The rearrangement joins TRBV27 to TRBJ2-7; TRBD1 matches at 8 bases. The V and J ends lost 3 bases and 2 bases, in that order; junction bases with no gene match: 6. The germline CDR1 and CDR2 sequences are MNHEY and SMNVEV (reference sequence). CDR3 length: 15 residues.